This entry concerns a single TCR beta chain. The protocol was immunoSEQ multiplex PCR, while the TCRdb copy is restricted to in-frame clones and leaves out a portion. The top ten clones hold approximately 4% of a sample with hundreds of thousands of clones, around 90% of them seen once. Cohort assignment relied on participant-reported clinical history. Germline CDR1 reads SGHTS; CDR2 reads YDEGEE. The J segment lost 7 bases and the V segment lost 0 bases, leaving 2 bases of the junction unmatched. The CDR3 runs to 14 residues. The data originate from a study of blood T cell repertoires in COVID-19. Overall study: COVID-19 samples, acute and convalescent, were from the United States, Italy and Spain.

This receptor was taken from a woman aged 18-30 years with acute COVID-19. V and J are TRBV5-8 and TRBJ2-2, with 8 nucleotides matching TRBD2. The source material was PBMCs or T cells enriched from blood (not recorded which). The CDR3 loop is CASSLVREVGELFF. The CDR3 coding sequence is TGTGCCAGCAGCTTGGTGCGGGAGGTCGGGGAGCTGTTTTTT.